This T cell receptor beta chain is from a study of cytomegalovirus exposure and HLA in healthy donors. The PCR employed 60 Vbeta primers together with 13 Jbeta primers. Sequenced by immunoSEQ multiplex PCR; TCRdb stores in-frame clones only, minus some. The sample includes 150,000 to 200,000 clones, 78% seen only once; the top ten take 4.5% to 7.5%. Germline loops: CDR1 SGHTS, CDR2 YDEGEE. V shed 0 bases and J 5 bases; nucleotides not matched to a gene: 10. The CDR3 contains 16 residues. A remark on this clone: Its target is not known.

Samples came from healthy bone marrow donors. Donors were nominally healthy when sampled, though unrecorded immune exposures were likely. Overall study results and limits: Several V segments, TRBV6-2 and TRBV6-3 among them, could not be told apart and were dropped. Segments of the TCR beta V type were, in most cases, productive about 87% or about 30% of the time in an earlier analysis.

The sequencing sample was made of PBMCs. The chain combines TRBV5-8 with TRBJ1-1, with 7 bases identical to TRBD1. This TCR derives from a woman in her twenties or thirties in good health and CMV-seropositive. CDR3 sequence (DNA): TGTGCCAGCAGCTTGGGTCCAGGGGGAGGAGAAACTGAAGCTTTCTTT. Protein product: CASSLGPGGGETEAFF.